This T cell receptor beta chain was found in a study of response to subunit inactivated influenza vaccine. Findings and caveats of the study: Authors suggested few new T cells are recruited by each seasonal influenza vaccination.

One entry per CDR3 protein results from TCRdb running MiXCR on the RT-PCR reads. The data show 400,000 to 650,000 distinct CDR3 sequences, with roughly 7.6% seen just once and approximately 14% held by the top ten. To note about this clonotype: Its antigen is not identified.

Trimming pared 4 bases from V and 0 bases from J, leaving 13 bases between. Germline V gene lookup returns CDR1 SEHNR and CDR2 FQNEAQ (reference sequence). The CDR3 sequence is 16 residues long. The sequencing used PBMCs from blood, collected 23 months after vaccination. The sequence came from a man between 50 and 70 years old who received an inactivated influenza vaccine. The V call is TRBV7-9, the J call TRBJ1-3; D remains unclear. For the CDR3, the DNA is TGTGCCAGCAGCTCCGGACTGCTGGTCTCTGGAAACACCATATATTTT. Translation: CASSSGLLVSGNTIYF.